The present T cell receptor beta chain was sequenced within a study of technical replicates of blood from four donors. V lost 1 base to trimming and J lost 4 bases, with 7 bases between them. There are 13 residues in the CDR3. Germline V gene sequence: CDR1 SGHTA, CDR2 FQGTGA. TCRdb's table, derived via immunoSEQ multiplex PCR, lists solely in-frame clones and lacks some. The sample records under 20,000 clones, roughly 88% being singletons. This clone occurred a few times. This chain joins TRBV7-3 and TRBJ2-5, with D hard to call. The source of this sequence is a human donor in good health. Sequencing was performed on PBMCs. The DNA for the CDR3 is TGTGCCAGCAGCTTAAGACAAGGAGAGACCCAGTACTTC. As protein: CASSLRQGETQYF.